The 2 T cell receptor beta chains below all came from one sample that was sequenced in a study of CD8 T cells in Susac syndrome. With random hexamers, roughly 0.5 to 1 ug RNA was reverse transcribed. TCRdb independently ran MiXCR on the immunoSEQ multiplex PCR reads; one entry per CDR3 protein. Altogether tens of thousands of distinct CDR3 sequences are present, around nine tenths being singletons, with the ten largest covering roughly 0.2%. Sequencing input: CD8+ T cells from PBMCs. The receptors were gathered from a human donor in good health.

The rearrangement joins TRBV19 to TRBJ2-2, with D unresolved. There are 15 residues in the CDR3. Germline CDR1 LNHDA, CDR2 SQIVND (reference sequence). Trimming took off 5 bases at V and 4 bases at J, with 14 bases between the two ends. Here the CDR3 DNA reads TGTGCCAGTAGTCTCATCCACAATCCCACCGGGGAGCTGTTTTTT. It specifies CASSLIHNPTGELFF.

The chain recombines TRBV27 with TRBJ2-1; 11 bases fit TRBD1. Trimming removed 1 base from V and 5 bases from J; junction bases left unmatched: 7. The germline V gene encodes CDR1 MNHEY and CDR2 SMNVEV (reference sequence). The CDR3 is made up of 17 amino acids. The CDR3 region is CASSLLLGQGADNEQFF. The DNA of the CDR3 is TGTGCCAGCAGTTTATTACTAGGACAGGGGGCCGACAATGAGCAGTTCTTC.